This is a list of T cell receptor beta chains from one sample in a study of blood T cell repertoires in COVID-19. Measured with immunoSEQ multiplex PCR; TCRdb has only the in-frame clones, and not every one. The sample lists 70,000 to 75,000 clones; roughly 76% were seen once. Source material: peripheral blood. These TCRs come from a woman aged 65 to 85 with acute or convalescent COVID-19. Both conserved end residues are trimmed from each CDR3.

J	V	CDR3
TRBJ1-2	TRBV2	ASKLGGGYT
TRBJ2-7	TRBV27	AIGTPGQGKYEQY
TRBJ2-5	TRBV27	ASSAQGNQETQY
TRBJ1-5	TRBV6-5	ASSYRAGAREPQH
TRBJ2-4	TRBV5-1	ASSLGGLAGGDGGIQY
TRBJ1-4	TRBV4-1	ASSQDWGGQSEKLF
TRBJ2-7	TRBV6-5	ASRPVGASYEQY
TRBJ2-7	TRBV6-5	ASTSGYEQY
TRBJ2-3	TRBV13	ASSPRSSGRGYSTDTQY
TRBJ1-5	TRBV28	ASSFPRQVSNQPQH
TRBJ2-5	TRBV9	ASSVGNRGETQY
TRBJ1-1	TRBV2	ASSYPGQGNTEAF
TRBJ2-1	TRBV5-1	ASSLGTGGRLEQF
TRBJ2-1	TRBV2	ASMERERAYNEQF
TRBJ1-4	TRBV27	ASSLSTGTNEKLF
TRBJ1-1	TRBV5-5	ASSFRGGQGYTEAF
TRBJ1-2	TRBV18	ASSGTEAYGYT
TRBJ2-7	TRBV5-1	ASRGQDPYEQY
TRBJ2-7	TRBV2	ASKDRGLRGEQY
TRBJ1-2	TRBV4-2	ASSQVGGQGGYT
TRBJ1-2	TRBV18	ASSSQGNNGYT
TRBJ1-2	TRBV5-1	ASSKDRAGYGYT
TRBJ2-1	TRBV5-1	ASSPLGAKPEQF
TRBJ1-2	TRBV2	ASSASYGSSGYT
TRBJ1-1	TRBV18	ASSPLQGPSNTEAF
TRBJ2-2	TRBV2	ASRPGLAGGPFGELF
TRBJ2-7	TRBV19	ASSIARTSGFYEQY
TRBJ1-2	TRBV7-2	ASSFSGTGHGYT
TRBJ1-5	TRBV11-2	ASSHGGGRVQPQH
TRBJ2-1	TRBV4-1	ASSQRDSGLAYNEQF
TRBJ2-7	TRBV18	ASSAGSGNRYEQY
TRBJ2-6	TRBV5-1	ASSTRSGANVLT
TRBJ2-5	TRBV6-4	AREGDRARKETQY
TRBJ2-7	TRBV7-8	ASSPAGRSSYEQY
TRBJ1-1	TRBV28	ASKEEGARSEAF
TRBJ1-1	TRBV28	ASSLGRGRTEAF
TRBJ2-1	TRBV10-2	ASTPNRAKGEQF
TRBJ2-1	TRBV28	ASSPSSGRVNNEQF
TRBJ2-2	TRBV30	AWIRRSSTGELF
TRBJ1-5	TRBV6-2/TRBV6-3	ASSSDRLYSNQPQH
TRBJ1-2	TRBV27	ASSLSGSRVYGYT
TRBJ1-3	TRBV3-1/TRBV3-2	ASSPPPTGSGNTIY